Described below is a single T cell receptor beta chain sequence and its context. Its antigen is as yet unknown. These data originate in a study of OX40 agonist ivuxolimab in advanced cancers. The study, taken as a whole, reports: Fewer expanded clones were found on average in CD4+ than in CD8+ T cells.

The repertoire was sequenced with immunoSEQ multiplex PCR; TCRdb's copy has only in-frame clones and lacks some. The table includes under 80,000 clones, 80% to 90% detected once. CDR1 and CDR2 (germline): SNHLY, FYNNEI. Trimming removed 4 bases at V and 3 bases at J, with 7 bases between. The CDR3 has 12 residues. Autoimmune disease history or systemic immunosuppression led to patient exclusion. This TCR was recovered from an adult with an advanced solid tumor such as melanoma, head and neck, liver or kidney cancer. V and J are TRBV2 and TRBJ2-7; D tentatively fits TRBD1 or TRBD2 (5 bases each). Sequences were derived from CD4+ or CD8+ T cells sorted from blood, sampled in a trial of the OX40 agonist ivuxolimab. As DNA, the CDR3 is TGTGCCAGCAGTGGGGGGAACTACGAGCAGTACTTC. It encodes CASSGGNYEQYF.